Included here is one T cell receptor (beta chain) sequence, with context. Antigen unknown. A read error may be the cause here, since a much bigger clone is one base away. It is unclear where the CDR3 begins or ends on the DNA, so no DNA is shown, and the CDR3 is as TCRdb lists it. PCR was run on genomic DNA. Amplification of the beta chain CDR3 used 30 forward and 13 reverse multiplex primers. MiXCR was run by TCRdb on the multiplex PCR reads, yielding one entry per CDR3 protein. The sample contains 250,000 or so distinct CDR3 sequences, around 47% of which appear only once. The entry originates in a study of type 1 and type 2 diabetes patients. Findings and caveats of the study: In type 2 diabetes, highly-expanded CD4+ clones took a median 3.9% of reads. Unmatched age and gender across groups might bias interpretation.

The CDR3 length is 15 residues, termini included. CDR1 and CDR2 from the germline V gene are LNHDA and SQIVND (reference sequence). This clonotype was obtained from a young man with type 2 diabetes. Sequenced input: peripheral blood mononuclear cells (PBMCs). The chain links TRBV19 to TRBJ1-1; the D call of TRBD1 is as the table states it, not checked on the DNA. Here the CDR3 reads CASSTFGRGSTEAYF.